The 10 T cell receptor beta chains below were found in one sample sequenced in a study of cytomegalovirus exposure and HLA in healthy donors. A multiplex PCR was run with 60 Vbeta primers and 13 Jbeta primers. Assay: immunoSEQ multiplex PCR; the TCRdb copy retains only in-frame clones and omits some. The table includes roughly 190,000 clones, approximately 80% detected once. Sequencing was carried out using PBMCs. The receptor source for this set is a woman aged 45 to 65 in good health and CMV-seropositive.

This clone was counted a few times. This chain joins TRBV7-9 and TRBJ2-3, with no clear D. Germline V CDR1 and CDR2: SEHNR, FQNEAQ (reference sequence). Between the trimmed V and J ends, which lost 4 bases and 0 bases, there was a span of 11 bases. The CDR3 totals 15 residues. CDR3 in DNA: TGTGCCAGCAGCTCTTCCACTACAAGCACAGATACGCAGTATTTT. Its translation is CASSSSTTSTDTQYF.

V gene TRBV7-6 combines with J gene TRBJ1-6; possibly TRBD1 for D (5 bases). The CDR3 runs to 15 residues. Germline V gene sequence: CDR1 SGHVS, CDR2 FNYEAQ. V dropped 8 bases and J dropped 8 bases, with 19 bases sitting between them. Written as DNA, the CDR3 is TGTGCCAGCCGCGGGGGGACGGACGCTCATTCACCCCTCCACTTT. This gives the protein CASRGGTDAHSPLHF.

V is TRBV5-1 and J is TRBJ1-4; 9 nucleotides match TRBD1. Trimming took 5 bases from V and 7 from J; bases not matched to a gene: 9. This CDR3 is 15 amino acids long. Per the germline V gene, CDR1 is SGHRS and CDR2 is YFSETQ. CDR3 DNA: TGCGCCAGCAGTTTAACAGGGGGCGAGAGTGAAAAACTGTTTTTT. Protein sequence: CASSLTGGESEKLFF.

This clone showed up just a few times. The genes are TRBV5-5 and TRBJ1-2; 9 nucleotides match TRBD1. In germline, CDR1 is SGHKS, CDR2 YYEKEE (reference sequence). The CDR3 is 16 residues long. With 0 bases clipped from V and 4 bases from J, the junction kept 7 bases outside the gene matches. CDR3 region: CASSLGGTGRIYGYTF. CDR3 coding DNA: TGTGCCAGCAGCTTGGGCGGGACAGGGCGGATCTATGGCTACACCTTC.

The chain couples TRBV7-6 to TRBJ2-1, with 9 bases aligning to TRBD2. The ends lost 4 bases at V and 4 bases at J; junction bases unmatched: 5. The germline V gene encodes CDR1 SGHVS and CDR2 FNYEAQ. CDR3 length: 15 residues. The CDR3 loop reads CASSSLAGKYNEQFF. In DNA, the CDR3 is TGTGCCAGCAGCTCGCTAGCGGGGAAATACAATGAGCAGTTCTTC.

The V call is TRBV19, the J call TRBJ2-1, with 8 bases aligning to TRBD2. Trimming took 6 bases from V and 4 from J; bases not matched to a gene: 11. This CDR3 has 16 residues. CDR1 and CDR2 from the germline V gene are LNHDA and SQIVND (reference sequence). In DNA form, the CDR3 reads TGTGCCAGTAGCCCCGGGACTAGGGGACGTTACAATGAGCAGTTCTTC. Its translation is CASSPGTRGRYNEQFF.

The chain carries TRBV10-1 and TRBJ1-2, with 7 bases identical to TRBD1. The ends lost 6 bases at V and 4 bases at J; junction bases unmatched: 17. The CDR3 spans 17 residues. The germline V gene has CDR1 WNHNN and CDR2 SYGVQD (reference sequence). CDR3 loop: CASSKGGPRGKTYGYTF. As DNA, the CDR3 is TGCGCCAGCAGCAAAGGGGGCCCTAGGGGAAAAACCTATGGCTACACCTTC.

This clone came up a few times. The J gene is TRBJ1-2, the V gene TRBV5-1; D perhaps matches TRBD1 (6 bases). V lost 0 bases to trimming and J lost 4 bases, with 13 bases between them. Germline assignment: CDR1 SGHRS and CDR2 YFSETQ. This CDR3 contains 15 residues. CDR3 protein: CASSLEGQSVYGYTF. Written as DNA, the CDR3 is TGCGCCAGCAGCTTGGAAGGACAGTCAGTCTATGGCTACACCTTC.

The chain carries TRBV10-1 and TRBJ1-6; 8 positions match TRBD1. The germline gives CDR1 WNHNN, CDR2 SYGVQD (reference sequence). The CDR3 length is 17 residues. V lost 0 bases and J lost 6; bases outside the gene matches: 7. The CDR3 DNA follows: TGCGCCAGCAGTGAGTCGGGGCAGGGACAGGTTAATTCACCCCTCCACTTT. This sequence encodes CASSESGQGQVNSPLHF.

The CDR3 sequence is CASTLGQGNYEQYF. As DNA, the CDR3 is TGTGCCAGTACCTTGGGACAGGGGAACTACGAGCAGTACTTC. The chain links TRBV9 to TRBJ2-7, with 10 bases that match TRBD1. Trimming removed 8 bases from V and 3 bases from J; junction bases left unmatched: 8. The CDR3 loop spans 14 amino acids. Germline lookup yields CDR1 SGDLS and CDR2 YYNGEE.